This TCR beta chain was sequenced during a study of T cell responses to AZD1222 COVID-19 vaccine. Study details: Analyses pooled second doses at about 4 or about 12 weeks. Study-level results: No repertoire was sampled before or during the peak T cell response, only after it. Distributed over spike, vaccine-associated CD4 TCRs predominated at 160-218 and 743-854. Baseline testing showed seropositivity in only six AZD1222 recipients.

V dropped 2 bases and J dropped 3; count of bases not matched to a gene: 5. CDR1 is KGHSH, CDR2 LQKENI, per germline. This CDR3 spans 16 amino acids. As to this clone: Antigen unknown.

Here immunoSEQ multiplex PCR was the method, and the copy in TCRdb shows in-frame clones only, minus some. The table lists under 200,000 clones, 90% to 95% of them singletons, with 1.5% to 2% in the top ten. The V call is TRBV18, the J call TRBJ1-5; 9 bases match TRBD1. This TCR derives from an adult in good health. The source material was peripheral blood, sampled on day 0 of AZD1222 vaccination. CDR3 coding DNA: TGTGCCAGCTCACCAGACCAACAGGGGGCCAATCAGCCCCAGCATTTT. It encodes CASSPDQQGANQPQHF.